Below, one TCR beta chain is given with its context. Sequencing was performed with immunoSEQ multiplex PCR; in TCRdb, only in-frame clones are kept and a portion is missing. The data show 20,000 to 30,000 clones, 75% to 85% seen once. The data are from a study of OX40 agonist ivuxolimab in advanced cancers. Germline CDR1 reads MGHRA; CDR2 reads YSYEKL. Trimming pared 0 bases from V and 2 bases from J, leaving 11 bases between. The CDR3 runs 16 residues. This material consisted of CD4+ or CD8+ T cells sorted from blood, taken in a trial of the OX40 agonist ivuxolimab. The genes are TRBV4-1 and TRBJ1-5, with no clear D. This clonotype originated in an adult with an advanced solid tumor such as melanoma, head and neck, liver or kidney cancer. The CDR3 spells CASSQDGGFGNQPQHF. The CDR3 DNA is TGCGCCAGCAGCCAAGATGGCGGGTTCGGCAATCAGCCCCAGCATTTT.